This T cell receptor (beta chain) stems from a study of T-cell memory formation after mild COVID-19. Study-level background: Among the donors, TCR clusters were largely specific to each donor.

CDR3 length: 13 amino acids. V was cut by 10 bases and J by 12 bases, with 21 bases left in between. CDR1 MGHDK and CDR2 SYGVNS come from the germline V gene. General study points: The authors left the SARS-CoV-2 specificity of second-wave clones peaking on day 37 unconfirmed. Pre-infection memory showed some responding clones, and this suggested that cross-reactive memory joined.

Constant-segment primers served in 5'RACE that generated TCR alpha and TCR beta cDNA libraries bearing sample barcodes and UMIs. MiXCR was run by TCRdb on the 5' RACE reads, yielding one entry per CDR3 protein. The sample yields around 150,000 distinct CDR3 sequences, 25% to 40% seen once. This clonotype was seen only a few times. The antigen remains unidentified. The sequenced material came from PBMCs or a T cell subset sorted from them (not recorded which). The clonotype originates from an adult woman who had mild COVID-19 (a few samples of this study predate the infection). Cell type and time point are not known. The chain uses TRBV25-1 and TRBJ1-4; maybe TRBD1 (6 bases). CDR3 DNA sequence: TGTGCCACCTCCGCACCCACAGGGTTGCAACTGTTTTTT. It yields the protein CATSAPTGLQLFF.